This T cell receptor (beta chain) derives from a study of cytomegalovirus exposure and HLA in healthy donors. General study findings and limits: Analyses of presence and absence presupposed an approximately uniform sequencing depth across donors. Among the CMV-associated chains, three were confirmed in vitro as specific for CMV antigens. Most TCR beta V segments were productive about 90% or about 30% of the time in an earlier analysis.

About this clone: Its antigen is not known.

Primers included in the PCR were 60 Vbeta and 13 Jbeta primers. Only in-frame clones appear in the TCRdb table, and some are missing; sequencing was by immunoSEQ multiplex PCR. The sample lists 100,000 to 120,000 clones, about 77% seen once, with 5.4% in the top ten. The CDR3 sequence is 16 residues long. Trimming left V 5 bases short and J 0 bases short, with 11 bases between. Germline V gives CDR1 LGHNA, CDR2 YNFKEQ. Sequencing was done on a sample of PBMCs. The chain uses TRBV4-2 and TRBJ2-6; no clear D gene. The clonotype originates from a woman in her 30s in good health and CMV-seropositive. CDR3 DNA: TGTGCCAGCAGCTACGATCAGGCCTCTGGGGCCAACGTCCTGACTTTC. Translated: CASSYDQASGANVLTF.